This TCR beta chain is from a study of blood T cell repertoires in COVID-19. Across the whole study: Samples taken during acute and convalescent COVID-19 were collected in the United States, Italy and Spain. From T cells, B-cell-depleted T cells, or PBMCs came the material, which was cDNA or gDNA.

Patients in Seattle were enrolled during active infection, then followed longitudinally. Original handling: By means of reference gene primer amplification, nucleated cell counts were estimated. The data were produced by immunoSEQ multiplex PCR, yet TCRdb's version contains in-frame clones alone and is incomplete. The V and J calls and clone size were taken over from that table, and D and trimming were inferred from the DNA. In the table there are about 200,000 clones, roughly 84% of which are singletons. Germline CDR1 reads MNHEY; CDR2 reads SVGAGI. CDR3 length: 13 residues. V was trimmed by 6 bases and J by 4 bases, leaving 10 bases between them.

The TCR sequence derives from a man aged 45-65 years with COVID-19, enrolled during active disease. The source material was peripheral blood. This chain joins TRBV6-5 and TRBJ1-3; TRBD1 is a possible D gene (6 bases). This CDR3 reads CASRRTAGNTIYF. The CDR3 bases are TGTGCCAGCAGGCGGACAGCCGGAAACACCATATATTTT.